This entry features one T cell receptor (beta chain) sequence. Antigen unknown. Libraries were prepared by immunoSEQ multiplex PCR; TCRdb keeps only in-frame clonotypes and omits some of them. The sample includes about 78,000 clones, approximately 85% of them seen just once. The data were obtained in a study of identifying expanded T cells in peripheral blood. Overall study results and limits: Over approximately two and four weeks, about 15 and 19 clones changed, versus roughly 1.1 between replicates. Clone count variance between approximately two-week samples rose with total template count.

The V gene's germline CDR1 is SGHRS and CDR2 YFSETQ. This CDR3 has 14 amino acids. With 4 bases removed from V and 2 bases from J, the gap between germline ends came to 12 bases. The V gene is TRBV5-1, the J gene TRBJ2-5; possibly TRBD1 for D (5 bases). The receptor's source is a person aged 18 to 75 in good health. What was sequenced was blood. The DNA of the CDR3 is TGCGCCAGCAGCACCGGACAAGCACAAGAGACCCAGTACTTC. Encoded protein: CASSTGQAQETQYF. Full variable domain (missing parts from reference TRBV5-1 and TRBJ2-5): KAGVTQTPRYLIKTRGQQVTLSCSPISGHRSVSWYQQTPGQGLQFLFEYFSETQRNKGNFPGRFSGRQFSNSRSEMNVSTLELGDSALYLCASSTGQAQETQYFGPGTRLLVL.